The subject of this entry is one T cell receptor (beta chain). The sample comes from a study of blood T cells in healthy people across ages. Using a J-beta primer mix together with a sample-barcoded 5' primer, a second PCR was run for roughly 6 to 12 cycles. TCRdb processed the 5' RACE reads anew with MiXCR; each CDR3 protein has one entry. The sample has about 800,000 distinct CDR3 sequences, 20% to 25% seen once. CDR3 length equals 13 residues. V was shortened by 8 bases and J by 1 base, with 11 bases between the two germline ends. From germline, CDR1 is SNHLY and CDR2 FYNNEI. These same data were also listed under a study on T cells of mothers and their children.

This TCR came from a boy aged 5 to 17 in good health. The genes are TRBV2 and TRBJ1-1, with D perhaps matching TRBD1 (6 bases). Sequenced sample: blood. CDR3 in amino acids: CASLTGTNTEAFF. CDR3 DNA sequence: TGTGCCAGCCTAACAGGGACGAACACTGAAGCTTTCTTT.